This is a list of T cell receptor beta chains from one sample in a study of blood T cell repertoires in COVID-19. Data came from immunoSEQ multiplex PCR; TCRdb stores just in-frame clones and leaves some out. The profile shows 65,000 to 95,000 clones, over 70% of them singletons. The specimen was peripheral blood. Every receptor here comes from a human donor in a cohort sampled during active COVID-19. CDR3s include the opening cysteine and the closing phenylalanine or tryptophan. Each record gives: J gene, clone size, V gene, D gene, CDR3 protein, CDR3 DNA. The D gene is left open where the match is weak. Some rows have no size entry. The others give once, few or many, or a class for an expanded clone.

TRBJ1-5,-,TRBV28,-,CASILGRVGNQPQHF,TGTGCCAGCATCCTAGGGAGGGTTGGCAATCAGCCCCAGCATTTT
TRBJ2-3,-,TRBV9,-,CASSVAAVLDTQYF,TGTGCCAGCAGCGTAGCGGCGGTACTAGATACGCAGTATTTT
TRBJ1-2,-,TRBV28,TRBD1,CASSFTGTGVHGYTF,TGTGCCAGCAGTTTCACCGGGACAGGGGTTCATGGCTACACCTTC
TRBJ1-5,few,TRBV3-1/TRBV3-2,-,CASSQLYSNQPQHF,TGTGCCAGCAGCCAATTGTATAGCAATCAGCCCCAGCATTTT
TRBJ2-5,-,TRBV6-2/TRBV6-3,-,CASSLGTSRGETQYF,TGTGCCAGCAGTCTGGGGACATCACGCGGAGAGACCCAGTACTTC
TRBJ1-1,-,TRBV7-8,TRBD1,CASRRGQGAMAFF,TGTGCCAGCAGACGTGGACAGGGGGCAATGGCTTTCTTT
TRBJ2-7,-,TRBV7-2,TRBD2,CASSLKAGGYEQYF,TGTGCCAGCAGCTTAAAAGCGGGGGGATACGAGCAGTACTTC
TRBJ2-3,once,TRBV4-1,-,CASSLAGLVTDTQYF,TGCGCCAGCAGCCTCGCGGGGCTAGTCACAGATACGCAGTATTTT
TRBJ2-3,-,TRBV7-2,TRBD2,CASSPLAGGPNTQYF,TGTGCCAGCAGCCCCTTGGCGGGAGGGCCGAATACGCAGTATTTT
TRBJ1-3,-,TRBV19,-,CASSIGGSGNTIYF,TGTGCCAGTAGTATCGGGGGGTCTGGAAACACCATATATTTT
TRBJ1-2,-,TRBV7-8,TRBD1,CASSLDRGLDGYTF,TGTGCCAGCAGCCTAGACAGGGGGCTTGATGGCTACACCTTC
TRBJ1-4,-,TRBV15,-,CATSSREGGFSTNEKLFF,TGTGCCACCAGCTCCCGTGAGGGGGGGTTTTCAACTAATGAAAAACTGTTTTTT
TRBJ2-3,-,TRBV20-1,TRBD2,CSASWTSGPTDTQYF,TGCAGTGCTAGTTGGACTAGCGGACCCACAGATACGCAGTATTTT
TRBJ1-4,-,TRBV3-1/TRBV3-2,TRBD1,CASSPQWIGGPMVGKLFF,TGTGCCAGCAGCCCTCAATGGATAGGGGGCCCCATGGTTGGAAAACTGTTTTTT
TRBJ2-5,-,TRBV7-9,-,CASSEGETQYF,TGTGCCAGCAGCGAGGGAGAGACCCAGTACTTC
TRBJ2-1,-,TRBV10-2,-,CASMLYLGRGPYNEQFF,TGCGCCAGCATGCTTTATCTGGGGAGAGGGCCCTACAATGAGCAGTTCTTC
TRBJ1-6,few,TRBV10-2,TRBD1,CASSESAIRDRFF,TGCGCCAGCAGTGAGTCCGCAATCCGGGACAGATTTTTT
TRBJ2-2,once,TRBV6-2/TRBV6-3,-,CASSYYFPGELFF,TGTGCCAGCAGTTACTACTTCCCCGGGGAGCTGTTTTTT
TRBJ1-6,few,TRBV7-3,-,CASSLYSGAGNNSPLHF,TGTGCCAGCAGCTTATATTCAGGGGCGGGCAATAATTCGCCCCTCCACTTT
TRBJ1-1,once,TRBV7-8,TRBD1,CASSRGQGFAEAFF,TGTGCCAGCAGCCGGGGACAGGGATTCGCTGAAGCTTTCTTT
TRBJ2-6,few,TRBV4-3,-,CASSQEGASSGANVLTF,TGCGCCAGCAGCCAAGAGGGAGCTAGCTCTGGGGCCAACGTCCTGACTTTC
TRBJ2-1,-,TRBV3-1/TRBV3-2,TRBD2,CASSQTPSGGNEQFF,TGTGCCAGCAGCCAAACCCCCTCGGGAGGCAATGAGCAGTTCTTC
TRBJ1-1,-,TRBV11-2,-,CASSSFRLSWDTLRTEAFF,TGTGCCAGCAGTTCTTTCCGGCTGAGCTGGGACACCCTTCGGACTGAAGCTTTCTTT
TRBJ1-2,-,TRBV5-4,-,CASSLQQGGYGYTF,TGTGCCAGCAGCTTGCAGCAGGGCGGCTATGGCTACACCTTC
TRBJ1-1,-,TRBV27,TRBD1,CASSWLTGDTEAFF,TGTGCCAGCAGTTGGTTAACAGGGGACACTGAAGCTTTCTTT
TRBJ2-3,-,TRBV19,TRBD2,CASSTLGLAGAPSTDTQYF,TGTGCCAGTAGTACGCTGGGACTAGCGGGAGCCCCTAGCACAGATACGCAGTATTTT
TRBJ2-1,-,TRBV11-2,TRBD2,CASSPRTSISEQFF,TGTGCCAGCAGCCCCCGGACTAGCATATCCGAGCAGTTCTTC
TRBJ1-4,-,TRBV18,-,CASSPNPGVSAEKLFF,TGTGCCAGCTCACCTAATCCAGGGGTTTCGGCAGAAAAACTGTTTTTT
TRBJ2-5,-,TRBV2,-,CASSGKGRNQETQYF,TGTGCCAGCAGTGGTAAAGGGAGAAACCAAGAGACCCAGTACTTC
TRBJ2-7,-,TRBV2,-,CASSEGPRGLMDEQYF,TGTGCCAGCAGTGAAGGTCCGCGGGGGCTGATGGATGAGCAGTACTTC
TRBJ2-3,-,TRBV19,TRBD1,CASMDRGGDTQYF,TGTGCCAGCATGGACAGGGGCGGAGATACGCAGTATTTT
TRBJ1-5,-,TRBV6-5,-,CASSSWGGSNQPQHF,TGTGCCAGCAGTTCATGGGGCGGAAGCAATCAGCCCCAGCATTTT
TRBJ2-1,-,TRBV19,-,CASSPGINEQFF,TGTGCCAGTAGTCCCGGGATAAATGAGCAGTTCTTC
TRBJ2-1,few,TRBV6-5,-,CASLASGGPYEQFF,TGTGCCAGCCTCGCGTCGGGGGGCCCGTATGAGCAGTTCTTC
TRBJ2-3,-,TRBV6-2/TRBV6-3,-,CASSYLSMRDTQYF,TGTGCCAGCAGTTACTTGTCTATGAGGGATACGCAGTATTTT
TRBJ2-7,-,TRBV5-1,-,CASSFRTNPYEQYF,TGCGCCAGCAGCTTTAGGACAAATCCCTACGAGCAGTACTTC
TRBJ2-7,-,TRBV3-1/TRBV3-2,-,CASSPSRTVLTYEQYF,TGTGCCAGCAGCCCCTCCCGGACAGTACTTACCTACGAGCAGTACTTC
TRBJ2-1,-,TRBV5-4,TRBD2,CASSPGGGSSSYNEQFF,TGTGCCAGCAGCCCGGGGGGTGGGTCTAGCTCCTACAATGAGCAGTTCTTC
TRBJ2-2,-,TRBV4-1,-,CASSQVRLVLPGELFF,TGCGCCAGCAGCCAAGTTCGTCTAGTATTACCCGGGGAGCTGTTTTTT
TRBJ2-1,-,TRBV6-4,TRBD2,CASSRGLAGGSSYNEQFF,TGTGCCAGCAGTCGTGGGCTAGCGGGAGGGAGCTCCTACAATGAGCAGTTCTTC
TRBJ2-1,-,TRBV10-2,-,CASSEHLNGFYNEQFF,TGCGCCAGCAGTGAGCACCTAAACGGTTTCTACAATGAGCAGTTCTTC